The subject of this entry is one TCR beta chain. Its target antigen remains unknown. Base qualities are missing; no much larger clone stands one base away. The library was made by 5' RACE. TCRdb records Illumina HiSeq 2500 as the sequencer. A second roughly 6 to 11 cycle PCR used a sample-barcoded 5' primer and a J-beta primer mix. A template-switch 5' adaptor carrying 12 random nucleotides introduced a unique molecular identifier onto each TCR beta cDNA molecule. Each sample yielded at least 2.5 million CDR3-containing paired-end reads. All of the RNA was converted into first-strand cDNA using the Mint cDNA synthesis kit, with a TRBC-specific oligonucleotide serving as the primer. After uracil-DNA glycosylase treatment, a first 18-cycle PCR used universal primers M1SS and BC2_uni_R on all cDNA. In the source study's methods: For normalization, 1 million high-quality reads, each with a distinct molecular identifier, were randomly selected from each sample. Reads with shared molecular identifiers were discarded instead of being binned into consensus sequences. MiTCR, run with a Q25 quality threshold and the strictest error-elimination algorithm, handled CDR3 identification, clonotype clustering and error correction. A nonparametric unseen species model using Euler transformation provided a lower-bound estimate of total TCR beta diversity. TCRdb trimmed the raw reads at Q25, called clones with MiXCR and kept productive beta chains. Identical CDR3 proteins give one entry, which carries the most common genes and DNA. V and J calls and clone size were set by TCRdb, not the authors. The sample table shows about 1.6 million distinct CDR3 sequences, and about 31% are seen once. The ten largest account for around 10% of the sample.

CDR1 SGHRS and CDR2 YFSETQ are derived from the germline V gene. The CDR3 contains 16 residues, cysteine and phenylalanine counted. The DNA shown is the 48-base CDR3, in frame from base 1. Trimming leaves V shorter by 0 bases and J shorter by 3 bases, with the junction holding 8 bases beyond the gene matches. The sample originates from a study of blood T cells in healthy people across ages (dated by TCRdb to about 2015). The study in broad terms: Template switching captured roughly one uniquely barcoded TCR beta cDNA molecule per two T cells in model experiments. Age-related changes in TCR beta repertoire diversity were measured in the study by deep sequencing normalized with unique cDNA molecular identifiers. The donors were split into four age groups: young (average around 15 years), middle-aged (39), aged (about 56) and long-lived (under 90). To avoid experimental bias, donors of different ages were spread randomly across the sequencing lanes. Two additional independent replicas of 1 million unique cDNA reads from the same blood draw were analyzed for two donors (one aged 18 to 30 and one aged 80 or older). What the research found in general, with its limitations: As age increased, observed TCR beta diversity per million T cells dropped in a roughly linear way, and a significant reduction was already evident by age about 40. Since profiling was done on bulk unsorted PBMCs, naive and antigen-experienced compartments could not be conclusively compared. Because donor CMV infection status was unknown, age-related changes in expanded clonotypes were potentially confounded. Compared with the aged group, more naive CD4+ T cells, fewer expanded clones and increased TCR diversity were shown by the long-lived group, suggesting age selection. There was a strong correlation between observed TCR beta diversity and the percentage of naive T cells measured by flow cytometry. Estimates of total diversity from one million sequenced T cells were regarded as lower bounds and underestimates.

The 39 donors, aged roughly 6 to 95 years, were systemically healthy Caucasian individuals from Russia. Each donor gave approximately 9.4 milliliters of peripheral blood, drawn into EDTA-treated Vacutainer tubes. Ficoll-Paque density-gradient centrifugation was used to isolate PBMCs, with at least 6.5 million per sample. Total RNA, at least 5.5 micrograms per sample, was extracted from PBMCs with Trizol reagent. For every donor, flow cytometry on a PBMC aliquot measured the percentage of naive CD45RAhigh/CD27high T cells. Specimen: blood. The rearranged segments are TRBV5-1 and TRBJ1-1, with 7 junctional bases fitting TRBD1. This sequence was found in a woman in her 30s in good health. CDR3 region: CASSLAQGLRDTEAFF. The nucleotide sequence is TGCGCCAGCAGCTTGGCACAGGGGTTACGGGACACTGAAGCTTTCTTT.